This T cell receptor beta chain appears in the sequencing data of a study of blood T cell repertoires in COVID-19. For the study at large: Sites across the United States, Italy and Spain contributed samples from acute and convalescent COVID-19.

Measured with immunoSEQ multiplex PCR; TCRdb has only the in-frame clones, and not every one. The sample records tens of thousands of clones, approximately 87% being singletons. This clonotype was obtained from a human donor in a cohort sampled during active COVID-19. Sequencing was carried out using peripheral blood.

This chain's CDR3 is CASSARAGGTYNEQFF. As DNA, the CDR3 is TGTGCCAGCAGCGCTCGAGCGGGAGGAACCTACAATGAGCAGTTCTTC. This chain joins TRBV5-4 and TRBJ2-1, with TRBD2 matching 9 bases. The germline CDR1 and CDR2 sequences are SGHNT and YYREEE (reference sequence). Trimming removed 4 bases from V and 2 bases from J; junction bases left unmatched: 7. The CDR3 is made up of 16 amino acids.